This T cell receptor beta chain was sequenced for a study of T cells after posttransplantation cyclophosphamide. CDR3 length equals 14 residues. The V and J ends lost 11 bases and 5 bases respectively, with 21 bases between them. Looked up from germline, CDR1 is SNHLY and CDR2 is FYNNEI. The assay was immunoSEQ multiplex PCR, and TCRdb's table has in-frame clones only and misses some. The table lists 13,000 to 15,000 clones, under 85% of them singletons, with around 1.2% in the top ten. About this clone itself: Antigen specificity is unknown.

General study findings and limits: Recipient CMV seropositivity and CMV reactivation strongly tracked TRB clonality. Later post-transplant blood repertoires were often dominated by donor CD8+ memory clones. TRB overlap between skin or GI tissue T cells and blood was limited.

V usage is TRBV2 and J usage is TRBJ1-2, with D maybe TRBD1 (6 bases). This receptor was identified in a man over 45. The sequenced sample consisted of memory CD4+ T cells sorted from PBMCs. The CDR3 sequence: CARLIGAGHYGYTF. The CDR3 DNA follows: TGTGCCCGTCTCATTGGAGCGGGACATTATGGCTACACCTTC.